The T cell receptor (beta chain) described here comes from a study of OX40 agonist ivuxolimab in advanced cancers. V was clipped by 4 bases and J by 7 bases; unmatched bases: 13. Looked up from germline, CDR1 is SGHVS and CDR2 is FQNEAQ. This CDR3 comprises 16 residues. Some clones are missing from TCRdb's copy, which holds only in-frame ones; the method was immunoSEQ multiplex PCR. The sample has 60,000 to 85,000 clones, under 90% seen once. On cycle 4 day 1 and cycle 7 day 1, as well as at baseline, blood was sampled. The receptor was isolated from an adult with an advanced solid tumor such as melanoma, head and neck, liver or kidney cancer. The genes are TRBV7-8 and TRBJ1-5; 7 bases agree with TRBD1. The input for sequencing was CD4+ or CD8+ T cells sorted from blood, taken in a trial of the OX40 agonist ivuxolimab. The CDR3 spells CASSSGPDRRYQPQHF. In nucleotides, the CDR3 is TGTGCCAGCAGCTCTGGGCCGGACAGGCGGTACCAGCCCCAGCATTTT.